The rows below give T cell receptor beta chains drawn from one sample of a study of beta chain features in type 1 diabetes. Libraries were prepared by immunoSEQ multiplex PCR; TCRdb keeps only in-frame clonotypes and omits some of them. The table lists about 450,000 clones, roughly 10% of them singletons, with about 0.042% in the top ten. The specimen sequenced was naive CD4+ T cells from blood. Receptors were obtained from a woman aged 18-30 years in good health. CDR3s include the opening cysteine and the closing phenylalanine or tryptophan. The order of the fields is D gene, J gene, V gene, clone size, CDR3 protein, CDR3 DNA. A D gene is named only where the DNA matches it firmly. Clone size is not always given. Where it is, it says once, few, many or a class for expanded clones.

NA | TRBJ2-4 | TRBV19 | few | CASSRSTLAKNIQYF | TGTGCCAGTAGTAGGTCTACCCTAGCCAAAAACATTCAGTACTTC
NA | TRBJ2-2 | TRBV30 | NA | CAWSRARTTNTGELFF | TGTGCCTGGAGTCGTGCTAGAACGACGAACACCGGGGAGCTGTTTTTT
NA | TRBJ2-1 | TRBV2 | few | CASHFRGYNEQFF | TGTGCCAGCCATTTTAGGGGATACAATGAGCAGTTCTTC
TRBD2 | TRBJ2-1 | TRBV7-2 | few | CASSSPGGGEQFF | TGTGCCAGCAGCTCCCCGGGAGGGGGTGAGCAGTTCTTC
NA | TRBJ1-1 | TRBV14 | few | CASSQDAGVTEAFF | TGTGCCAGCAGCCAAGATGCGGGGGTCACTGAAGCTTTCTTT
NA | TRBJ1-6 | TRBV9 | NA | CASSVTMAYSPLHF | TGTGCCAGCAGCGTAACGATGGCGTATTCACCCCTCCACTTT
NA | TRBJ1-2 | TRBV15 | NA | CATSTSPATGRRGYTF | TGTGCCACCAGCACTAGCCCCGCCACAGGGCGTAGAGGCTACACCTTC
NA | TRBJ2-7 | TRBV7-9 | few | CASSFATYEQYF | TGTGCCAGCAGCTTCGCAACCTACGAGCAGTACTTC
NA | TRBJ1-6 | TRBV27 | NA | CASSPRQGLDNSPLHF | TGTGCCAGCAGTCCCCGCCAGGGCCTGGATAATTCACCCCTCCACTTT
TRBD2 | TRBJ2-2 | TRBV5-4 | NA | CASSTASGGRTGELFF | TGTGCCAGCAGCACCGCTAGCGGCGGTAGGACCGGGGAGCTGTTTTTT
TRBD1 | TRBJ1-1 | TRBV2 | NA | CASRSTGQAEAFF | TGTGCCAGCAGGTCGACAGGGCAAGCTGAAGCTTTCTTT
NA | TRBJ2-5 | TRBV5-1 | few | CASSSLTTLGTQYF | TGCGCCAGCAGCTCCTTAACAACTTTGGGGACCCAGTACTTC
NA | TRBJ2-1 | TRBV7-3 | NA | CASSFLGDEKNEQFF | TGTGCCAGCAGTTTCCTCGGAGACGAGAAGAATGAGCAGTTCTTC
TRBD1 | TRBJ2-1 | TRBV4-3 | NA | CASSQGGDREYNEQFF | TGCGCCAGCAGCCAAGGGGGGGACAGGGAATACAATGAGCAGTTCTTC
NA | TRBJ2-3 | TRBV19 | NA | CASSMSKFTDTQYF | TGTGCCAGTAGTATGTCTAAATTCACAGATACGCAGTATTTT
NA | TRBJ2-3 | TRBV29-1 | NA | CSVEVGSDTQYF | TGCAGCGTTGAAGTAGGGTCAGATACGCAGTATTTT
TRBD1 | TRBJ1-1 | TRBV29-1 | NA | CSVAPGQGFTEAFF | TGCAGCGTAGCACCGGGACAGGGATTCACTGAAGCTTTCTTT
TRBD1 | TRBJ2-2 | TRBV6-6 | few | CASIPRQGINTGELFF | TGTGCCAGCATCCCCCGACAGGGGATAAACACCGGGGAGCTGTTTTTT
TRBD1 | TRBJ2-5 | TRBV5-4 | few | CASSPRQGGETQYF | TGTGCCAGCAGCCCGAGACAGGGCGGGGAGACCCAGTACTTC
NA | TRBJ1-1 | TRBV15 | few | CATSRDQYSPEAFF | TGTGCCACCAGCAGAGATCAGTATTCGCCTGAAGCTTTCTTT
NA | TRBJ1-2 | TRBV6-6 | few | CASIGGGRRGGYTF | TGTGCCAGCATCGGCGGAGGTCGCCGCGGTGGCTACACCTTC
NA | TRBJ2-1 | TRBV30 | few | CAWGRRNEQFF | TGTGCCTGGGGAAGAAGGAATGAGCAGTTCTTC
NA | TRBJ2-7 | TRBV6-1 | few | CASSEHLQVNSYEQYF | TGTGCCAGCAGTGAACATCTACAGGTCAATTCCTACGAGCAGTACTTC
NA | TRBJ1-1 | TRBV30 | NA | CALESGTGAFF | TGTGCCCTGGAATCGGGAACTGGAGCTTTCTTT
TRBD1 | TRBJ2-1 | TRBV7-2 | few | CASSLSGQSAQFF | TGTGCCAGCAGCCTTTCGGGACAGTCAGCACAGTTCTTC
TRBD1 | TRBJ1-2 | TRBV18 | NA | CASSPGQVNGYTF | TGTGCCAGCTCACCGGGACAGGTGAATGGCTACACCTTC
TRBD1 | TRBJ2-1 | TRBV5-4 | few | CASSLAGTASYNEQFF | TGTGCCAGCAGCTTGGCCGGGACAGCCTCCTACAATGAGCAGTTCTTC
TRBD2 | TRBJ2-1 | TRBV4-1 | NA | CASSQDLAGDEQFF | TGCGCCAGCAGCCAGGATCTAGCGGGAGATGAGCAGTTCTTC
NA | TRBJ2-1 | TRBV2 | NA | CASSPRWASYNEQFF | TGTGCCAGCAGCCCGAGGTGGGCCTCCTACAATGAGCAGTTCTTC
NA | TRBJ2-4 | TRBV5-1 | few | CASSLDVGRPKNIQYF | TGCGCCAGCAGCTTGGACGTGGGCCGACCCAAAAACATTCAGTACTTC
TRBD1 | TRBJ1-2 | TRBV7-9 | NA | CASSSDRDYGYTF | TGTGCCAGCAGCTCGGACAGGGACTATGGCTACACCTTC
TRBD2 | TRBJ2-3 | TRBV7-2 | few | CASSSSGHSTDTQYF | TGTGCCAGCAGCTCTAGCGGCCATAGCACAGATACGCAGTATTTT
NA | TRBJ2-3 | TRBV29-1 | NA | CSVLQFSTDTQYF | TGCAGCGTCCTACAGTTTTCCACAGATACGCAGTATTTT
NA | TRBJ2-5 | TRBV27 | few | CASKPALRLGETQYF | TGTGCCAGCAAACCCGCCCTACGGTTGGGAGAGACCCAGTACTTC
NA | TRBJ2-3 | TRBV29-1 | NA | CSVVPRGGQTDTQYF | TGCAGCGTCGTTCCTCGCGGGGGCCAAACAGATACGCAGTATTTT
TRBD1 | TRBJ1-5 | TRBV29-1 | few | CSVRTGINQPQHF | TGCAGCGTCCGGACAGGGATCAATCAGCCCCAGCATTTT
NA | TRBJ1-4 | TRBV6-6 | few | CASSSGRGEKLFF | TGTGCCAGCAGTTCCGGGCGAGGGGAAAAACTGTTTTTT
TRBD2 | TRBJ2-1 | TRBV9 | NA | CASSVVAGAFGEQFF | TGTGCCAGCAGCGTAGTAGCGGGAGCGTTCGGTGAGCAGTTCTTC
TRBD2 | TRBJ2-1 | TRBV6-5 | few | CASSPGLRPHEQFF | TGTGCCAGCAGTCCGGGACTAAGACCCCATGAGCAGTTCTTC
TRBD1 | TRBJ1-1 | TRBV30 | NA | CAWGRDRLNTEAFF | TGTGCCTGGGGCCGGGACAGACTGAACACTGAAGCTTTCTTT
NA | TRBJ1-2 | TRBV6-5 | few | CASSYSTKNYGYTF | TGTGCCAGCAGTTACTCGACGAAGAACTATGGCTACACCTTC
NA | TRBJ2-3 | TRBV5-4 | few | CASSPQGDTQYF | TGTGCCAGCAGCCCCCAAGGAGATACGCAGTATTTT
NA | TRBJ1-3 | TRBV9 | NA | CASSVVNSENTIYF | TGTGCCAGCAGCGTAGTGAACAGCGAAAACACCATATATTTT
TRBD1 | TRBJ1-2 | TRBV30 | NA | CAWSLGQGVGYTF | TGTGCCTGGAGTTTGGGACAGGGAGTTGGCTACACCTTC
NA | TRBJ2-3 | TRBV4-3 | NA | CASSQDLLAQDTQYF | TGCGCCAGCAGCCAAGATCTACTAGCCCAAGATACGCAGTATTTT
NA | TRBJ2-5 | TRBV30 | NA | CAWSGQTKETQYF | TGTGCCTGGAGTGGACAGACAAAAGAGACCCAGTACTTC
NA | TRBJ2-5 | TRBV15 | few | CATSRDMTVQETQYF | TGTGCCACCAGCAGAGATATGACAGTCCAAGAGACCCAGTACTTC
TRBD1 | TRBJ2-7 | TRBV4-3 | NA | CASSLNRGYEQYF | TGCGCCAGCAGCCTGAACAGGGGGTACGAGCAGTACTTC
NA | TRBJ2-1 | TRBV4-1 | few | CASSQPPKVNEQFF | TGCGCCAGCAGCCAGCCCCCCAAAGTTAATGAGCAGTTCTTC
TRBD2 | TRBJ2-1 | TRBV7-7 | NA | CASSLVGLAYNEQFF | TGTGCTAGCAGCTTAGTAGGACTAGCCTACAATGAGCAGTTCTTC
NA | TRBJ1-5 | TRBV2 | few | CASSDSNQPQHF | TGTGCCAGCAGTGATAGCAATCAGCCCCAGCATTTT
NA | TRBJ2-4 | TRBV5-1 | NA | CASSFNTAKNIQYF | TGCGCCAGCAGCTTTAACACGGCCAAAAACATTCAGTACTTC
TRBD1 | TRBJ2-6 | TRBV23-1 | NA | CASSQSDYYRGDSGANVLTF | TGCGCCAGCAGTCAATCCGACTATTACAGGGGTGACTCTGGGGCCAACGTCCTGACTTTC
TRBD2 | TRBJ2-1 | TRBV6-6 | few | CASSYLGTTFNEQFF | TGTGCCAGCAGTTACTTGGGGACTACGTTCAATGAGCAGTTCTTC
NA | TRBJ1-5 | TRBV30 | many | CAWSNRNQPQHF | TGTGCCTGGTCAAATCGGAATCAGCCCCAGCATTTT